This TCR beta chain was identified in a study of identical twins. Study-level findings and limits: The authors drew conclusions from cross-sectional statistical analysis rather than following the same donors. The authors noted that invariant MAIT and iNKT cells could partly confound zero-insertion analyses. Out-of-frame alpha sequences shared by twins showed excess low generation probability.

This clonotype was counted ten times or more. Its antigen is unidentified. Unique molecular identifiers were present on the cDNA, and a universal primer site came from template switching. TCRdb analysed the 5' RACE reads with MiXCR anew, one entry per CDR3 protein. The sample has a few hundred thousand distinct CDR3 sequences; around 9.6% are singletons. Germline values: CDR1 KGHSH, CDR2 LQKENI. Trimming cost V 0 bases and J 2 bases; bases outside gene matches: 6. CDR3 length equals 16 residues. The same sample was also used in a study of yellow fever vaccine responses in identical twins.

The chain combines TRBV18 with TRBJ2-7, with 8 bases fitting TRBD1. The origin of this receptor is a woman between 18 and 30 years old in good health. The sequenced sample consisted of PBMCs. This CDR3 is CASSPPGQGYTYEQYF. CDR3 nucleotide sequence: TGTGCCAGCTCACCACCCGGACAGGGTTATACCTACGAGCAGTACTTC.